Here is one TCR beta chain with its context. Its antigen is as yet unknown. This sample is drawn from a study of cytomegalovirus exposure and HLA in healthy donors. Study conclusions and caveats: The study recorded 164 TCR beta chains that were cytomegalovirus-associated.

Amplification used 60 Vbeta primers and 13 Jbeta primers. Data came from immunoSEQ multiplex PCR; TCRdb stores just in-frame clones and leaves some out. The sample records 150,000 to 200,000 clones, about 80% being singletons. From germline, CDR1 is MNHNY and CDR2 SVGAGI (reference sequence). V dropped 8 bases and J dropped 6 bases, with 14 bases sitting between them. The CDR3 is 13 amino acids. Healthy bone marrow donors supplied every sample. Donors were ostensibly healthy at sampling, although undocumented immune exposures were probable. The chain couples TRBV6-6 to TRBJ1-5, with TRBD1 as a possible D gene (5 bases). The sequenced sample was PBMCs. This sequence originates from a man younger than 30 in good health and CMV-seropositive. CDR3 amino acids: CASLGQGTQPQHF. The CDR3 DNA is TGTGCCAGCCTGGGGCAGGGTACTCAGCCCCAGCATTTT.